This TCR beta chain was profiled in a study of blood T cell repertoires in COVID-19. Overall study: Sites in the United States, Italy and Spain provided acute and convalescent COVID-19 samples. T cells, B-cell-depleted T cells, or PBMCs supplied cDNA or gDNA.

Original data processing: Reference gene primer amplification gave nucleated cell count estimates. The table came from immunoSEQ multiplex PCR; TCRdb's copy has only in-frame clones and leaves some out. Clone size and V and J calls were adopted from that table, with D and trimming inferred from the DNA. Of tens of thousands of clones in the sample, 70% to 90% were seen once. V lost 6 bases, J lost 5 bases, and 17 bases lay in between. The CDR3 is 14 amino acids. The germline CDR1 and CDR2 sequences are MNHNY and SVGAGI (reference sequence). Sequenced material: peripheral blood. The receptor was isolated from a man between 65 and 85 years old with active or convalescent COVID-19. The V gene is TRBV6-6, the J gene TRBJ2-7, with D perhaps TRBD1 (7 bases). The CDR3 loop reads CASSDHTRGDEQYF. CDR3 DNA sequence: TGTGCCAGCAGCGATCACACCAGGGGGGACGAGCAGTACTTC.